This TCR beta chain was sequenced in a study of T cells in Graves' hyperthyroidism and ophthalmopathy. The sample holds a few counts of this clonotype. A single base separates this from a much larger clone, so it may be a read error. The CDR3 is 15 residues long. Germline CDR1 reads SGHTA; CDR2 reads FQGTGA. RNA transcripts provided the source from which TCR beta CDR3 regions were amplified. First-round RT-PCR of the TCR CDR3 relied on the HTBI primer set. In TCRdb, the multiplex PCR reads were re-called with MiXCR into one record per CDR3 protein. The repertoire consists of about 400,000 distinct CDR3 sequences, with approximately 13% occurring once and the leading ten covering about 5%.

Specimen: blood. The receptor was isolated from a woman between 18 and 30 years old with Graves' hyperthyroidism. The rearrangement joins TRBV7-3 to TRBJ2-7; weak D call: TRBD1 (6 bases). The CDR3 sequence: CASSLIQGMTYEQHF. CDR3 coding DNA: TGTGCCAGCAGCTTAATCCAGGGGATGACCTACGAGCAGCACTTC.